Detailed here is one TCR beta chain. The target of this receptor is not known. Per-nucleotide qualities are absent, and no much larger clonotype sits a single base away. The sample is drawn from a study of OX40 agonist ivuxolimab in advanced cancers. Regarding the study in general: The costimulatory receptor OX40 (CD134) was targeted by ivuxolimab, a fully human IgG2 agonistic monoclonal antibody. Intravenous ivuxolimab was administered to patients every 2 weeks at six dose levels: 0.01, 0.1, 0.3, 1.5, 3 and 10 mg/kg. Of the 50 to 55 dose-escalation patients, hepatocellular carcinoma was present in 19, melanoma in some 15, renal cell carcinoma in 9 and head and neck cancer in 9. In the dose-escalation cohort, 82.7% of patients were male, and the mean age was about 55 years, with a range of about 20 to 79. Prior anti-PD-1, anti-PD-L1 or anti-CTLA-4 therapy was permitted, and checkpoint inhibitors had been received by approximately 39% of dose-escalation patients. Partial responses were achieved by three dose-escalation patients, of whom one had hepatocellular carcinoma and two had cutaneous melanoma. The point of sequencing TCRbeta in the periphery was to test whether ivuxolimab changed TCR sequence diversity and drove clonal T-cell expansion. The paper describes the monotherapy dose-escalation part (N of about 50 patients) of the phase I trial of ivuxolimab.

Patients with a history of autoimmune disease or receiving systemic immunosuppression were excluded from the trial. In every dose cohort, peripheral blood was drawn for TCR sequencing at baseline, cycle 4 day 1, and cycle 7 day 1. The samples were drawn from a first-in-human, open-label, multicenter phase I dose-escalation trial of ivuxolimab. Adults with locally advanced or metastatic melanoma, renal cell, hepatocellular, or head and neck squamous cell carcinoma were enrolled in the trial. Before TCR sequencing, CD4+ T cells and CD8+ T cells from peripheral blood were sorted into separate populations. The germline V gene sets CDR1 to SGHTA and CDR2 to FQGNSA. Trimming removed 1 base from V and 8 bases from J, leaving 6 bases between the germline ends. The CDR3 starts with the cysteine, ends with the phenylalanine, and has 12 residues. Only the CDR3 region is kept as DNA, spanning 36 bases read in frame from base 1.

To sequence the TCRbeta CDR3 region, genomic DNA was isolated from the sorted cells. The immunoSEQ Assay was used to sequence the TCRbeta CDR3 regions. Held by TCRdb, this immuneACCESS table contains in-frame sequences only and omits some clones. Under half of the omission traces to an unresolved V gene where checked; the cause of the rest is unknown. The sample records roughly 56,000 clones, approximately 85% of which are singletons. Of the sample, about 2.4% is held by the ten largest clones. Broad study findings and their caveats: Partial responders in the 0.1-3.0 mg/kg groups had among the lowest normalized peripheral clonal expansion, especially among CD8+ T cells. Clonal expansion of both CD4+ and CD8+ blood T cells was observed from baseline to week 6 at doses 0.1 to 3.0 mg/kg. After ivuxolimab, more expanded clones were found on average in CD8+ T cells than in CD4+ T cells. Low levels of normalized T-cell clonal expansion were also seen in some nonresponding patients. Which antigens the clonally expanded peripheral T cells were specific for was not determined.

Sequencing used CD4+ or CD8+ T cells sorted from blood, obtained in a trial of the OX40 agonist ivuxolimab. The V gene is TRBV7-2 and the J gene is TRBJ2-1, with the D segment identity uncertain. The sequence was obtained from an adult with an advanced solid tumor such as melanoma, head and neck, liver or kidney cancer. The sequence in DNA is TGTGCCAGCAGCTTAGGGCAGGATGAGCAGTTCTTC. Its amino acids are CASSLGQDEQFF.